A single sample is the source of the 28 T cell receptor beta chains below, sequenced in a study of cytomegalovirus exposure and HLA in healthy donors. 60 Vbeta and 13 Jbeta primers were used in PCR. Here immunoSEQ multiplex PCR was the method, and the copy in TCRdb shows in-frame clones only, minus some. This table holds roughly 150,000 clones, 80% found once. Material: PBMCs. The receptors were sampled from a woman between 35 and 50 years old in good health and CMV-seronegative.

The chain combines TRBV4-3 with TRBJ1-1, with 8 nucleotides matching TRBD1. The CDR3 covers 16 residues. The junction had 9 bases not matched to a gene; V was cut back by 5 bases and J by 1 base. Germline CDR1 reads LGHNA; CDR2 reads YSLEER. CDR3 sequence: CASSSSFGQGNTEAFF. In DNA form, the CDR3 reads TGCGCCAGCAGCTCATCATTCGGACAGGGGAACACTGAAGCTTTCTTT.

With regard to this clone: Other DNA sequences of this sample code for an identical CDR3. The V call is TRBV6-5, the J call TRBJ1-2; D unclear. The germline gives CDR1 MNHEY, CDR2 SVGAGI. The CDR3 runs to 14 residues. Trimming shortened V by 3 bases and J by 4 bases, and 12 bases separated the two germline ends. In nucleotides, the CDR3 is TGTGCCAGCAGTTATTCCGGGTCGAGCTATGGCTACACCTTC. It encodes CASSYSGSSYGYTF.

This chain uses TRBV11-2 with TRBJ2-7, with 8 bases lining up with TRBD1. The CDR3 has 16 amino acids. The V segment lost 5 bases and the J segment 4 bases; nucleotides outside the gene matches: 13. Germline V lookup: CDR1 SGHAT, CDR2 FQNNGV. The CDR3 spells CASSRGRAGGFYEQYF. CDR3 bases: TGTGCCAGCAGCCGTGGTAGGGCAGGGGGCTTTTACGAGCAGTACTTC.

The rearrangement joins TRBV19 to TRBJ2-3, with 10 bases identical to TRBD2. Germline V gene data show CDR1 as LNHDA and CDR2 as SQIVND (reference sequence). The J segment lost 3 bases and the V segment lost 2 bases, leaving 2 bases of the junction unmatched. The CDR3 length is 15 residues. The CDR3 nucleotides read TGTGCCAGTAGTATACTAGCGGGGGTTACAGATACGCAGTATTTT. Protein product: CASSILAGVTDTQYF.

The chain carries TRBV28 and TRBJ2-1; TRBD2 aligns across 7 bases. Germline V CDR1 and CDR2: MDHEN, SYDVKM. This CDR3 is 15 amino acids long. V lost 11 bases and J lost 2; bases outside the gene matches: 12. The CDR3: CASSLAGFTYNEQFF. The CDR3 DNA is TGTGCCTCAAGCTTAGCGGGTTTCACCTACAATGAGCAGTTCTTC.

The chain carries TRBV18 and TRBJ1-2, with D perhaps TRBD1 (5 bases). The germline gives CDR1 KGHSH, CDR2 LQKENI. V was cut by 2 bases and J by 8 bases, with 12 bases left in between. The CDR3 has 13 residues. CDR3: CASSPTTDPGYTF. The CDR3 DNA reads TGTGCCAGCTCACCAACGACAGACCCAGGCTACACCTTC.

The CDR3 bases are TGTGCCAGCAGCAGGGACAGCACTGAAGCTTTCTTT. Protein product: CASSRDSTEAFF. This rearrangement joins TRBV6-6 to TRBJ1-1, with 7 bases fitting TRBD1. The junction had 2 bases not matched to a gene; V was cut back by 6 bases and J by 4 bases. Germline V lookup: CDR1 MNHNY, CDR2 SVGAGI (reference sequence). The CDR3 totals 12 residues.

The chain couples TRBV9 to TRBJ2-2; D not resolved. The germline gives CDR1 SGDLS, CDR2 YYNGEE. Trimming stripped 4 bases from V and 9 bases from J, with 16 bases between. This CDR3 has 14 residues. DNA for the CDR3: TGTGCCAGCAGCCCCGCCCTCCGCGCCCGGGAGCTGTTTTTT. Its protein product is CASSPALRARELFF.

The chain recombines TRBV6-5 with TRBJ2-3; a possible D gene is TRBD2 (6 bases). The V gene lost 3 bases and the J gene lost 8 bases, with 9 bases spanning the gap. Germline V gene data show CDR1 as MNHEY and CDR2 as SVGAGI. There are 12 residues in the CDR3. This CDR3 is CASSYNGGTQYF. CDR3 coding DNA: TGTGCCAGCAGTTATAACGGGGGTACGCAGTATTTT.

The gene calls are TRBV19 and TRBJ1-5, with 8 bases matching TRBD1. Germline CDR1 is LNHDA and CDR2 is SQIVND (reference sequence). Trimming at V came to 6 bases and at J to 7 bases, leaving 8 bases not matched to a gene. This CDR3 has 14 amino acids. CDR3 sequence: CASSIGAGGQPQHF. The CDR3 DNA follows: TGTGCCAGTAGCATCGGGGCAGGGGGCCAGCCCCAGCATTTT. Full variable domain (remainder filled in from reference TRBV19 and TRBJ1-5): DGGITQSPKYLFRKEGQNVTLSCEQNLNHDAMYWYRQDPGQGLRLIYYSQIVNDFQKGDIAEGYSVSREKKESFPLTVTSAQKNPTAFYLCASSIGAGGQPQHFGDGTRLSIL.

J is TRBJ1-2 and V is TRBV5-4; D perhaps matches TRBD1 (5 bases). There are 14 residues in the CDR3. Trimming shortened V by 2 bases and J by 7 bases, and 15 bases separated the two germline ends. Germline V gives CDR1 SGHNT, CDR2 YYREEE (reference sequence). The CDR3 spells CASSFGRVGVGYTF. CDR3 bases: TGTGCCAGCAGCTTCGGCAGGGTCGGCGTTGGCTACACCTTC.

The chain joins TRBV4-3 to TRBJ1-5; no definite D call. V lost 1 base, J lost 6 bases, and 7 bases lay in between. The germline V gene encodes CDR1 LGHNA and CDR2 YSLEER. The CDR3 covers 13 residues. CDR3 protein: CASSQGYSQPQHF. DNA for the CDR3: TGCGCCAGCAGCCAAGGATATAGTCAGCCCCAGCATTTT.

This clone was counted once. V usage is TRBV6-6 and J usage is TRBJ2-7; TRBD2 matches 8 bases. J lost 4 bases, V lost 4 bases, and 9 bases had no gene match. CDR1 and CDR2 from the germline V gene are MNHNY and SVGAGI (reference sequence). The CDR3 consists of 15 residues. CDR3 in amino acids: CASSSPVSGTYEQYF. The CDR3 nucleotides are TGTGCCAGCAGTTCTCCGGTTAGCGGGACGTACGAGCAGTACTTC.

A few counts support this clone. The CDR3 loop reads CASRKTGSFYEQYF. In DNA, the CDR3 is TGTGCCAGCAGAAAGACAGGGTCCTTCTACGAGCAGTACTTC. The chain links TRBV2 to TRBJ2-7, with 7 bases lining up with TRBD1. V shed 6 bases, J shed 3 bases, and the junction held 8 bases outside the gene matches. Germline V gives CDR1 SNHLY, CDR2 FYNNEI. The CDR3 extends over 14 amino acids.

This chain links TRBV28 with TRBJ1-6, with 10 bases lining up with TRBD1. With V trimmed by 8 bases and J by 7 bases, 11 bases remained unmatched. The CDR3 runs to 16 residues. Germline lookup yields CDR1 MDHEN and CDR2 SYDVKM. CDR3 sequence: CASARQGALKNSPLHF. The DNA for the CDR3 is TGTGCCAGCGCCCGACAGGGGGCGTTGAAGAATTCACCCCTCCACTTT.

This clone was observed a few times. V and J are TRBV7-9 and TRBJ1-4; the D gene is possibly TRBD1 (5 bases). The V gene lost 5 bases and the J gene lost 7 bases, with 17 bases spanning the gap. There are 15 residues in the CDR3. The germline CDR1 and CDR2 sequences are SEHNR and FQNEAQ (reference sequence). CDR3 in amino acids: CASSLIGEGIEKLFF. DNA of the CDR3: TGTGCCAGCAGCCTCATCGGGGAGGGGATTGAAAAACTGTTTTTT.

There are a few counts of this clone. The chain uses TRBV10-3 and TRBJ1-2; D remains ambiguous. Germline CDR1 reads ENHRY; CDR2 reads SYGVKD. The CDR3 extends over 14 amino acids. V lost 2 bases and J 8 bases, leaving 15 bases between the germline ends. CDR3 in amino acids: CAISEMPGGSGYTF. For the CDR3, the DNA is TGTGCCATCAGTGAGATGCCAGGTGGGAGCGGCTACACCTTC.

V gene TRBV7-2 combines with J gene TRBJ2-7; 7 nucleotides line up with TRBD1. The J segment lost 2 bases and the V segment lost 4 bases, leaving 8 bases of the junction unmatched. CDR3 length equals 15 residues. In germline, CDR1 is SGHTA, CDR2 FQGNSA. The CDR3 sequence is CASSWTGQSTYEQYF. The CDR3 DNA reads as TGTGCCAGCAGCTGGACGGGACAGAGTACCTACGAGCAGTACTTC.

V is TRBV6-1 and J is TRBJ1-2, with D unresolved. Germline-derived CDR1 and CDR2 are MNHNS and SASEGT. Trimming removed 5 bases at V and 7 bases at J, with 11 bases between. The CDR3 has 12 residues. The CDR3 nucleotides read TGTGCCAGCAGTTGGTCCCTATCTGGCTACACCTTC. The encoded protein is CASSWSLSGYTF.

This chain uses TRBV30 with TRBJ2-7; the match to TRBD1 covers 8 bases. Germline V gives CDR1 GTSNPN, CDR2 SVGIG (reference sequence). This CDR3 is built from 14 residues. With 1 base clipped from V and 3 bases from J, the junction kept 5 bases outside the gene matches. CDR3 sequence reads: CAWSAGQGVYEQYF. CDR3 coding DNA: TGTGCCTGGAGTGCTGGACAGGGCGTCTACGAGCAGTACTTC.

This chain uses TRBV5-6 with TRBJ2-5; 10 bases match TRBD2. CDR3 length: 16 amino acids. Germline V CDR1 and CDR2: SGHDT, YYEEEE. Trimming at V came to 0 bases and at J to 5 bases, leaving 7 bases not matched to a gene. CDR3: CASSLALAGDRETQYF. The CDR3 DNA follows: TGTGCCAGCAGCTTGGCCCTAGCGGGAGACCGGGAGACCCAGTACTTC.

V usage is TRBV7-3 and J usage is TRBJ2-7, with TRBD1 matching over 7 bases. The CDR3 has 13 residues. CDR1 and CDR2 from the germline V gene are SGHTA and FQGTGA. Trimming cost V 5 bases and J 6 bases; bases outside gene matches: 7. DNA of the CDR3: TGTGCCAGCAGCCCCACTCGACAGGGCGAGCAGTACTTC. It translates to CASSPTRQGEQYF.

For this clone: The germline gene is not matched at one end of the junction; a read error may be the cause. This chain joins TRBV27 and TRBJ2-2; tentative D call: TRBD2 (6 bases). Germline assignment: CDR1 MNHEY and CDR2 SMNVEV (reference sequence). The CDR3 is 14 amino acids. CDR3 sequence reads: CASKRTAYTGGLFF. The CDR3, as DNA: TGTGCCAGCAAACGGACGGCCTACACCGGGGGGCTGTTTTTT.

A few counts support this clone. The rearrangement uses TRBV7-3 and TRBJ2-1; the D gene is possibly TRBD1 (6 bases). The CDR3 covers 11 residues. The germline V gene encodes CDR1 SGHTA and CDR2 FQGTGA. Trimming left V 5 bases short and J 9 bases short, with 8 bases between. The CDR3 DNA sequence: TGTGCCAGCAGCGTAGGGGGTGAGCAGTTCTTC. Amino acid sequence: CASSVGGEQFF. The complete variable domain, with remaining parts taken from reference TRBV7-3 and TRBJ2-1, reads GAGVSQTPSNKVTEKGKYVELRCDPISGHTALYWYRQSLGQGPEFLIYFQGTGAADDSGLPNDRFFAVRPEGSVSTLKIQRTERGDSAVYLCASSVGGEQFFGPGTRLTVL.

The chain carries TRBV2 and TRBJ2-7; 8 bases line up with TRBD1. V lost 3 bases, J lost 2 bases, and 6 bases stayed unmatched. The CDR3 is made up of 15 amino acids. Germline V gene data show CDR1 as SNHLY and CDR2 as FYNNEI. CDR3 DNA: TGTGCCAGCAGTGATGGTCAGGGGGCACCCTACGAGCAGTACTTC. This sequence encodes CASSDGQGAPYEQYF.

This sequence joins TRBV10-3 and TRBJ2-3; D remains unclear. Germline CDR1 ENHRY, CDR2 SYGVKD. The V end was cut by 5 bases, the J end by 2 bases, with 2 bases between. This CDR3 has 11 residues. CDR3 region: CAISYTDTQYF. Written as DNA, the CDR3 is TGTGCCATCAGTTACACAGATACGCAGTATTTT.

The chain combines TRBV28 with TRBJ2-7, with D possibly being TRBD1 (6 bases). This CDR3 comprises 16 residues. Trimming removed 2 bases at V and 6 bases at J, with 20 bases between. Germline V gene sequence: CDR1 MDHEN, CDR2 SYDVKM. CDR3 protein: CASSLGGLGALSEQYF. In nucleotides, the CDR3 is TGTGCCAGCAGTTTAGGTGGACTGGGGGCCCTCTCCGAGCAGTACTTC.

The J gene is TRBJ2-5, the V gene TRBV6-6, with 7 bases that match TRBD2. The CDR3 contains 16 residues. Germline V CDR1 and CDR2: MNHNY, SVGAGI (reference sequence). The trim removed 2 bases at V and 5 bases at J, leaving 11 bases unmatched. Here the CDR3 DNA reads TGTGCCAGCAGTTACGGGGGGGGGACCTCCGTCGAGACCCAGTACTTC. Residues: CASSYGGGTSVETQYF.